These T cell receptor beta chains were read from a single sample in a study of T cells in Graves' hyperthyroidism and ophthalmopathy. TCRdb passed the multiplex PCR reads through MiXCR, listing each CDR3 protein once. Here the sample spans around 200,000 distinct CDR3 sequences, approximately 17% being singletons. Sequenced input: blood. The receptor source for this set is a woman between 50 and 59 years old with Graves' hyperthyroidism. The CDR3 runs from the conserved cysteine through the conserved F or W. Each record gives: clone size, D gene, J gene, V gene, CDR3 protein, CDR3 DNA. D genes are given only for firm matches. Clone size is not always given. Where it is, it says once, few, many or a class for expanded clones.

clone_size: many
d_call: -
j_call: TRBJ1-3
v_call: TRBV3-1
cdr3_aa: CASSRTERNTIYF
cdr3_nt: TGTGCCAGCAGCCGGACAGAGCGGAACACCATATATTTT

clone_size: few
d_call: -
j_call: TRBJ1-1
v_call: TRBV5-4
cdr3_aa: CASSLRGFEAFF
cdr3_nt: TGTGCCAGCAGCTTGAGGGGCTTTGAAGCTTTCTTT

clone_size: many
d_call: TRBD1
j_call: TRBJ2-6
v_call: TRBV3-1
cdr3_aa: CASKNRGITAGANVLTF
cdr3_nt: TGTGCCAGCAAAAACAGGGGAATTACTGCTGGGGCCAACGTCCTGACTTTC

clone_size: many
d_call: -
j_call: TRBJ2-1
v_call: TRBV20-1
cdr3_aa: CSARDDISSYNEQFF
cdr3_nt: TGCAGTGCTAGAGATGACATATCGTCCTACAATGAGCAGTTCTTC

clone_size: many
d_call: TRBD1
j_call: TRBJ1-6
v_call: TRBV25-1
cdr3_aa: CASRDRGNSPLHF
cdr3_nt: TGTGCCAGCAGAGACAGGGGAAATTCACCCCTCCACTTT

clone_size: -
d_call: TRBD1
j_call: TRBJ1-4
v_call: TRBV6-1
cdr3_aa: CARNGQGCNEKLFF
cdr3_nt: TGTGCCAGAAATGGACAGGGCTGTAATGAAAAACTGTTTTTT

clone_size: many
d_call: -
j_call: TRBJ2-1
v_call: TRBV28
cdr3_aa: CASTKLPNEQFF
cdr3_nt: TGTGCCAGCACCAAACTCCCCAATGAGCAGTTCTTC

clone_size: many
d_call: -
j_call: TRBJ2-2
v_call: TRBV20-1
cdr3_aa: CSASDQSNTGELFF
cdr3_nt: TGCAGTGCGAGCGACCAGTCGAACACCGGGGAGCTGTTTTTT

clone_size: once
d_call: -
j_call: TRBJ1-1
v_call: TRBV6-1
cdr3_aa: CASRILPSYTEAFF
cdr3_nt: TGTGCCAGCCGGATTCTGCCTTCATACACTGAAGCTTTCTTT

clone_size: many
d_call: -
j_call: TRBJ2-7
v_call: TRBV5-1
cdr3_aa: CASSLGAGVSYEQYF
cdr3_nt: TGCGCCAGCAGCTTGGGGGCAGGGGTCTCCTACGAGCAGTACTTC

clone_size: many
d_call: TRBD1
j_call: TRBJ2-1
v_call: TRBV2
cdr3_aa: CAIRTGVVEQFF
cdr3_nt: TGTGCCATCAGGACAGGGGTGGTTGAGCAGTTCTTC

clone_size: -
d_call: -
j_call: TRBJ2-3
v_call: TRBV6-5
cdr3_aa: CASSYVTPTDTQYF
cdr3_nt: TGTGCCAGCAGTTACGTAACCCCGACAGATACGCAGTATTTT

clone_size: many
d_call: TRBD1
j_call: TRBJ2-4
v_call: TRBV6-1
cdr3_aa: CASSWGDRTRGNIQYF
cdr3_nt: TGTGCCAGCAGTTGGGGGGACAGGACGAGGGGAAACATTCAGTACTTC

clone_size: once
d_call: TRBD2
j_call: TRBJ2-1
v_call: TRBV7-2
cdr3_aa: CASSYGTNLNEQFF
cdr3_nt: TGTGCCAGCAGCTATGGGACTAACCTCAATGAGCAGTTCTTC

clone_size: -
d_call: -
j_call: TRBJ2-7
v_call: TRBV4-2
cdr3_aa: CASSQDGLYSYEQYF
cdr3_nt: TGTGCCAGCAGCCAAGATGGCTTATACTCCTACGAGCAGTACTTC

clone_size: many
d_call: TRBD2
j_call: TRBJ2-1
v_call: TRBV6-2/TRBV6-3
cdr3_aa: CASSVAGGPSYNEQSF
cdr3_nt: TGTGCCAGCAGTGTAGCGGGGGGGCCGTCCTACAATGAGCAGTCCTTC

clone_size: many
d_call: -
j_call: TRBJ2-7
v_call: TRBV5-4
cdr3_aa: CASSLGGSPYEQYF
cdr3_nt: TGTGCCAGCAGCTTGGGTGGCAGCCCCTACGAGCAGTACTTC

clone_size: many
d_call: -
j_call: TRBJ1-5
v_call: TRBV7-9
cdr3_aa: CASSSAGHQPQHF
cdr3_nt: TGTGCCAGCAGCAGTGCGGGGCATCAGCCCCAGCATTTT

clone_size: -
d_call: -
j_call: TRBJ1-3
v_call: TRBV20-1
cdr3_aa: CSARTASGNTIYF
cdr3_nt: TGCAGTGCGAGGACAGCTTCTGGAAACACCATATATTTT

clone_size: few
d_call: -
j_call: TRBJ2-7
v_call: TRBV3-1
cdr3_aa: CASSQLMGGSEQYF
cdr3_nt: TGTGCCAGCAGCCAATTAATGGGGGGCAGCGAGCAGTACTTC

clone_size: many
d_call: -
j_call: TRBJ2-1
v_call: TRBV28
cdr3_aa: CASSLSGVSNEQFF
cdr3_nt: TGTGCCAGCAGTTTATCGGGGGTTAGCAATGAGCAGTTCTTC

clone_size: many
d_call: -
j_call: TRBJ2-7
v_call: TRBV2
cdr3_aa: CASSDLQSYEQYF
cdr3_nt: TGTGCCAGCAGTGACTTGCAGTCCTACGAGCAGTACTTC

clone_size: many
d_call: -
j_call: TRBJ2-7
v_call: TRBV6-2/TRBV6-3
cdr3_aa: CASSGLGTAGYEQYF
cdr3_nt: TGTGCCAGCAGTGGATTGGGGACAGCGGGCTACGAGCAGTACTTC

clone_size: -
d_call: -
j_call: TRBJ1-1
v_call: TRBV6-9
cdr3_aa: CASSPEGSAEAFF
cdr3_nt: TGCGCCAGCAGCCCCGAAGGTAGCGCTGAAGCTTTCTTT

clone_size: many
d_call: -
j_call: TRBJ2-7
v_call: TRBV13
cdr3_aa: CASSVSPYEQYF
cdr3_nt: TGTGCCAGCAGCGTGAGTCCCTACGAGCAGTACTTC

clone_size: -
d_call: -
j_call: TRBJ1-2
v_call: TRBV28
cdr3_aa: CASTIRGGPYGYTF
cdr3_nt: TGTGCCAGCACCATCCGCGGGGGGCCCTATGGCTACACCTTC

clone_size: many
d_call: -
j_call: TRBJ2-5
v_call: TRBV27
cdr3_aa: CASSLSRRRGGGETQYF
cdr3_nt: TGTGCCAGCAGTTTGTCGAGGCGGCGGGGAGGAGGAGAGACCCAGTACTTC

clone_size: many
d_call: -
j_call: TRBJ1-2
v_call: TRBV9
cdr3_aa: CASSPASQGAVYGYTF
cdr3_nt: TGTGCCAGCAGCCCAGCCTCACAGGGAGCAGTCTATGGCTACACCTTC

clone_size: -
d_call: -
j_call: TRBJ1-1
v_call: TRBV7-6
cdr3_aa: CASSSDAGTAEAFF
cdr3_nt: TGTGCCAGCAGCAGTGACGCCGGGACTGCTGAAGCTTTCTTT

clone_size: many
d_call: -
j_call: TRBJ2-7
v_call: TRBV2
cdr3_aa: CASRGVGLQKPYEQYF
cdr3_nt: TGTGCCAGCAGGGGGGTCGGACTGCAGAAACCCTACGAGCAGTACTTC

clone_size: many
d_call: -
j_call: TRBJ2-3
v_call: TRBV20-1
cdr3_aa: CSARTISRDTQYF
cdr3_nt: TGCAGTGCTAGAACCATATCGAGGGATACGCAGTATTTT

clone_size: many
d_call: -
j_call: TRBJ2-5
v_call: TRBV11-1
cdr3_aa: CASSLIRQETQYF
cdr3_nt: TGTGCCAGCAGCTTGATCAGGCAAGAGACCCAGTACTTC

clone_size: -
d_call: TRBD1
j_call: TRBJ2-7
v_call: TRBV2
cdr3_aa: CASSSDRRLNYEQYF
cdr3_nt: TGTGCCAGCAGTTCGGACAGGCGCCTGAACTACGAGCAGTACTTC

clone_size: few
d_call: TRBD1
j_call: TRBJ2-7
v_call: TRBV7-2
cdr3_aa: CASSWGQVYEQYF
cdr3_nt: TGTGCCAGCAGCTGGGGACAGGTTTACGAGCAGTACTTC

clone_size: few
d_call: -
j_call: TRBJ1-3
v_call: TRBV6-6
cdr3_aa: CASSYSSPGNTIYF
cdr3_nt: TGTGCCAGCAGTTACTCGAGTCCTGGAAACACCATATATTTT

clone_size: many
d_call: -
j_call: TRBJ2-1
v_call: TRBV19
cdr3_aa: CASSHRGPSNEQFF
cdr3_nt: TGTGCCAGTAGCCACCGGGGGCCCAGCAATGAGCAGTTCTTC

clone_size: -
d_call: TRBD2
j_call: TRBJ2-1
v_call: TRBV7-9
cdr3_aa: CASSLSAGSAGGTSGYNEQFF
cdr3_nt: TGTGCCAGCAGCTTATCCGCGGGAAGCGCCGGGGGGACTAGCGGTTACAATGAGCAGTTCTTC

clone_size: few
d_call: TRBD1
j_call: TRBJ1-1
v_call: TRBV10-3
cdr3_aa: CAIRDRGKGNTEAFF
cdr3_nt: TGTGCCATCAGAGACAGGGGAAAGGGAAACACTGAAGCTTTCTTT

clone_size: -
d_call: -
j_call: TRBJ1-5
v_call: TRBV3-1
cdr3_aa: CASSYRPLPRKQPQHF
cdr3_nt: TGTGCCAGCAGTTATCGACCGTTGCCACGAAAACAGCCCCAGCATTTT